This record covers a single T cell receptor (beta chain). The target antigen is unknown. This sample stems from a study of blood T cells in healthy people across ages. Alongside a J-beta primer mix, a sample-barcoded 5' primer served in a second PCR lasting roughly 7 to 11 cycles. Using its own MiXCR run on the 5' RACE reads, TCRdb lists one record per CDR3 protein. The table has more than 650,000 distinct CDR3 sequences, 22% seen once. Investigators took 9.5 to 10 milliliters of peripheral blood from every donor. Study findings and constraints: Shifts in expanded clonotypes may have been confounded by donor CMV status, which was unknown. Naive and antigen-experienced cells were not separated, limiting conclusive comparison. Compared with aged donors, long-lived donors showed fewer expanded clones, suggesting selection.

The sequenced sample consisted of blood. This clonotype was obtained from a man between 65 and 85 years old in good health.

The CDR3 sequence is CASSAGRGTEAFF. The CDR3, as DNA: TGTGCCAGCTCAGCGGGACGGGGCACTGAAGCTTTCTTT. The chain combines TRBV18 with TRBJ1-1; D is possibly TRBD1 (5 bases). From germline, CDR1 is KGHSH and CDR2 LQKENI. Trimming stripped 5 bases from V and 4 bases from J, with 11 bases between. The CDR3 length is 13 residues.